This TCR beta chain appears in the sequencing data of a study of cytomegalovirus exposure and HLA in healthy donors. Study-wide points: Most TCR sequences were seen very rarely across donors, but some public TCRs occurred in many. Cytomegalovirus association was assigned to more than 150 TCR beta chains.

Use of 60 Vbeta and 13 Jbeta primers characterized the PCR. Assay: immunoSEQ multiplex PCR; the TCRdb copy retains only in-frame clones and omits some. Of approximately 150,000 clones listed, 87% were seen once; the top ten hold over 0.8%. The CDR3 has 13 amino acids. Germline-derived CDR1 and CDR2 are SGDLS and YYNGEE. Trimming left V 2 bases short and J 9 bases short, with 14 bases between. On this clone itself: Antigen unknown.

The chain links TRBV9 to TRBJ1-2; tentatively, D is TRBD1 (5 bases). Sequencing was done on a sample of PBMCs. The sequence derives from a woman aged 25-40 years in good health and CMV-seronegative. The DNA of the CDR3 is TGTGCCAGCAGCGTGGGGGGGGGTTGGAGCTACACCTTC. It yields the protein CASSVGGGWSYTF. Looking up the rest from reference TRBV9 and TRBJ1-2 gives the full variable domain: DSGVTQTPKHLITATGQRVTLRCSPRSGDLSVYWYQQSLDQGLQFLIQYYNGEERAKGNILERFSAQQFPDLHSELNLSSLELGDSALYFCASSVGGGWSYTFGSGTRLTVV.